This T cell receptor beta chain stems from a study of OX40 agonist ivuxolimab in advanced cancers. Study-level information: Three dose-escalation patients had partial responses: one with hepatocellular carcinoma and two with cutaneous melanoma.

As to this clone: Its antigen is as yet unknown.

Individuals having autoimmune disease history or systemic immunosuppression were not enrolled. Only in-frame clones appear in the TCRdb table, and some are missing; sequencing was by immunoSEQ multiplex PCR. The profile covers approximately 90,000 clones, with approximately 87% appearing a single time and 4.5% to 5.5% taken by the ten largest. Study outcomes and limitations: More expanded clones were seen, on average, in CD8+ T cells than in CD4+.

Trimming took off 3 bases at V and 4 bases at J, with 10 bases between the two ends. This CDR3 region has 14 residues. Germline CDR1 LGHNA, CDR2 YSLEER. The sequencing used CD4+ or CD8+ T cells sorted from blood, collected in a trial of the OX40 agonist ivuxolimab. The sequence was collected from an adult with an advanced solid tumor such as melanoma, head and neck, liver or kidney cancer. The chain couples TRBV4-3 to TRBJ1-3; no firm D call. CDR3 loop: CASSHDLRGNTIYF. CDR3 coding DNA: TGCGCCAGCAGCCACGACCTAAGGGGAAACACCATATATTTT.